The clone carrying this T cell receptor beta chain was seen more than once but under ten times. Its antigen is currently unknown. Germline values: CDR1 SGHDT, CDR2 YYEEEE. This CDR3 has 20 amino acids. The trim removed 4 bases at V and 5 bases at J, leaving 24 bases unmatched. This specimen belongs to a study of regulatory T cells in long-lasting Graves disease. The authors built TCR beta libraries using iRepertoire HTBI primers and Arm-PCR of CDR3 regions. TCRdb reanalysed the multiplex PCR reads using MiXCR and keeps one entry per CDR3 protein. The sample holds 350,000 to 500,000 distinct CDR3 sequences; roughly 15% are singletons and the top ten take about 25%. Overall study findings and caveats: Clonotypes that were public and shared totalled 2,500 to 3,000 in persistent patients versus around 970 in new patients.

Time point indicated: newly diagnosed GD, antithyroid drugs for less than 3 months. PBMCs were the source of the RNA used for TCR sequencing. The data were also submitted as part of a second study, on T cells in Graves' hyperthyroidism and ophthalmopathy. That work contributes: In the first-round RT-PCR of the TCR CDR3, the HTBI primer set was used. Most expanded thyroid clonotypes above 0.001 also appeared in blood.

The material was peripheral blood mononuclear cells (PBMCs), obtained at new diagnosis, from a patient treated with antithyroid drugs. The receptor's source is a woman under 30 with Graves disease. The chain combines TRBV5-6 with TRBJ2-1; 7 bases map to TRBD2. As DNA, the CDR3 is TGTGCCAGCAGCGGAATGGTCCCGGGGACCGTTGGGAGGGGCGACAATGAGCAGTTCTTC. This translates into CASSGMVPGTVGRGDNEQFF.